There are many counts of the clone carrying this TCR beta chain. The antigen remains undetermined. Library preparation for TCR beta used quantitative 5'-RACE with molecular barcodes. MiXCR, run by TCRdb on the 5' RACE reads, gives a single entry per CDR3 protein. The sample includes around 140,000 distinct CDR3 sequences, roughly an eighth of them seen just once. The source of the sample is a study of CD8 T cells in ankylosing spondylitis. Study conclusions and caveats: Clones linked to the disease showed a CD8+ phenotype. They occurred at relatively low frequencies in peripheral blood. Before this, some motif variants had been reported in reactive arthritis synovial fluid and blood.

Trimming took 3 bases from V and 7 from J, leaving 15 bases between them. The CDR3 has 13 residues. Germline CDR1 is DFQATT and CDR2 is SNEGSKA (reference sequence). The clonotype originates from a female donor with ankylosing spondylitis or in good health (not recorded which). The specimen sequenced was blood, either unsorted or a sorted T cell fraction (not recorded which). The J gene is TRBJ1-2, the V gene TRBV20-1; maybe TRBD1 (6 bases). CDR3 nucleotide sequence: TGCAGTGCTAGCGGCGAGGGGGGTCGTGGCTACACCTTC. Protein sequence: CSASGEGGRGYTF.